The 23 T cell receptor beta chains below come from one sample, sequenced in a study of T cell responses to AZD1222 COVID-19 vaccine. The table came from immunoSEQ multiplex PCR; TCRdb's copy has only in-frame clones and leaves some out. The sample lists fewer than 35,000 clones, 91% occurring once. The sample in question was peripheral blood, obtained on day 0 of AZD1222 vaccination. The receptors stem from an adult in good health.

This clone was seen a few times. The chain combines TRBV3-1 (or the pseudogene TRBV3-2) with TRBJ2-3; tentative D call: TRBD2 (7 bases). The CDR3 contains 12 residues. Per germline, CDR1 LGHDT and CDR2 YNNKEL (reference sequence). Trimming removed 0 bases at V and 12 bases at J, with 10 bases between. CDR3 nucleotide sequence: TGTGCCAGCAGCCAAGAGGGGGGGGCCCAGTATTTT. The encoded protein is CASSQEGGAQYF.

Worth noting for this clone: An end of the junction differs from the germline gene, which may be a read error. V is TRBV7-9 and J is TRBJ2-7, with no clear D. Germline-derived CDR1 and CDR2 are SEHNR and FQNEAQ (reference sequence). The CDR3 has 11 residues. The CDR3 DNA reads TGTGCCAGCAGCCTGGACCCCGTTCACGACTTC. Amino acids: CASSLDPVHDF.

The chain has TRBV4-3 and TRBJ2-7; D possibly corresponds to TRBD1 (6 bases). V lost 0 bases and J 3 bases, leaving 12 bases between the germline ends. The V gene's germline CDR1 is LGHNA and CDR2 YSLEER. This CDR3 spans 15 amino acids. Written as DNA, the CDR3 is TGCGCCAGCAGCCAAGATCTACAACAGGGCTACGAGCAGTACTTC. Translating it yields CASSQDLQQGYEQYF.

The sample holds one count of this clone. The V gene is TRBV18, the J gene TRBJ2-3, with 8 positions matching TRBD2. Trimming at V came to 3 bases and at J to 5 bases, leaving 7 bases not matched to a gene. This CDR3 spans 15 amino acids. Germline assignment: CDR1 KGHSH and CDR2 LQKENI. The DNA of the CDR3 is TGTGCCAGCTCACCTGGCGGCGGGAGGAAAGATACGCAGTATTTT. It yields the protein CASSPGGGRKDTQYF.

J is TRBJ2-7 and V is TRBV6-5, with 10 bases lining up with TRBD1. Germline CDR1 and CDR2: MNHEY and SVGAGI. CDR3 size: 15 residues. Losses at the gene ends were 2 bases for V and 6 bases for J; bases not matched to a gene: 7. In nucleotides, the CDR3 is TGTGCCAGCAGTTACGCGGGACAGGGGTCGGGCGAGCAGTACTTC. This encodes CASSYAGQGSGEQYF.

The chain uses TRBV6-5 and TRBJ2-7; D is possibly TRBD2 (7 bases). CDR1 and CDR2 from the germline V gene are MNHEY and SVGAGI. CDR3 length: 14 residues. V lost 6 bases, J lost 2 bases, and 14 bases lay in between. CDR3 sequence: CASRTRGAAYEQYF. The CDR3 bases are TGTGCCAGCAGGACCCGGGGGGCAGCCTACGAGCAGTACTTC.

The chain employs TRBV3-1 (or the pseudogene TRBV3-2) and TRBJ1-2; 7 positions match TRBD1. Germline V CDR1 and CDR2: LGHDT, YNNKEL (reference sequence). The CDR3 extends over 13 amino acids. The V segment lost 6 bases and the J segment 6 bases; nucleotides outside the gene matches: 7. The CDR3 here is CASSLQGEHGYTF. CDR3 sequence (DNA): TGTGCCAGCAGTCTTCAGGGGGAACATGGCTACACCTTC.

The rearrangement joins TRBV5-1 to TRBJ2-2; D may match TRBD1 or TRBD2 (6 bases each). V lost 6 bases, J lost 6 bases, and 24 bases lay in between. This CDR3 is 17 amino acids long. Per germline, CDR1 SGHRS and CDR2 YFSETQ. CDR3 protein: CASTLKLGGAGSGELFF. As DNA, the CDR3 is TGCGCCAGCACCTTAAAACTGGGGGGCGCAGGCTCCGGGGAGCTGTTTTTT.

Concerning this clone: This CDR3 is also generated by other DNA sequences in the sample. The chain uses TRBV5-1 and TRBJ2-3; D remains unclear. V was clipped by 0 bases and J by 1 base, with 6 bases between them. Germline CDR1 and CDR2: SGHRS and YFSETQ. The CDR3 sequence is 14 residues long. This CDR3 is CASSLEGGTDTQYF. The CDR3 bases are TGCGCCAGCAGCTTGGAGGGCGGCACAGATACGCAGTATTTT.

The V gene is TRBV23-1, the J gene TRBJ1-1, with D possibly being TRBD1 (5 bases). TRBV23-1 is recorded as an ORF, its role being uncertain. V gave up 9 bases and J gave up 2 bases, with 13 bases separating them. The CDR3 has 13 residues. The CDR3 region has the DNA TGCGCCAGAGGAAGGAGGGGCAACACTGAAGCTTTCTTT. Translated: CARGRRGNTEAFF.

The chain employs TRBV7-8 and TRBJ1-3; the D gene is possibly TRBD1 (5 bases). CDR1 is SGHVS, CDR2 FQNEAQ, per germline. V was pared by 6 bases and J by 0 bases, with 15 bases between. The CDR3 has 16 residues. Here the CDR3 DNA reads TGTGCCAGCAGTACGACCGGGGGGGTCTCTGGAAACACCATATATTTT. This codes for CASSTTGGVSGNTIYF. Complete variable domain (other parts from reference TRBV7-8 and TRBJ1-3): GAGVSQSPRYKVAKRGQDVALRCDPISGHVSLFWYQQALGQGPEFLTYFQNEAQLDKSGLPSDRFFAERPEGSVSTLKIQRTQQEDSAVYLCASSTTGGVSGNTIYFGEGSWLTVV.

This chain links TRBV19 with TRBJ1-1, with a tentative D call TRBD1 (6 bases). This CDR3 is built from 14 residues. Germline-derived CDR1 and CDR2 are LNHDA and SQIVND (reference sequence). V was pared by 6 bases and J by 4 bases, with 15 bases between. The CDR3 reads CASRTQGFGTEAFF. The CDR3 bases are TGTGCCAGTAGAACACAGGGTTTTGGCACTGAAGCTTTCTTT.

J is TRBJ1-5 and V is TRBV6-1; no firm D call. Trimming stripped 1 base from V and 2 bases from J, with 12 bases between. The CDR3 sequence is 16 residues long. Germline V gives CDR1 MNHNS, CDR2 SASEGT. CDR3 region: CASSEEANVGNQPQHF. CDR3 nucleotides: TGTGCCAGCAGTGAAGAGGCAAACGTTGGCAATCAGCCCCAGCATTTT.

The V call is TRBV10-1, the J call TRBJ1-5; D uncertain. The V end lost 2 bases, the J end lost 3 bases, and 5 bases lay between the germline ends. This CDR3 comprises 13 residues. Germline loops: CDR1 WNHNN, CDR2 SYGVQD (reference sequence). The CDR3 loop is CASSEGINQPQHF. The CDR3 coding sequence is TGCGCCAGCAGTGAGGGAATCAATCAGCCCCAGCATTTT.

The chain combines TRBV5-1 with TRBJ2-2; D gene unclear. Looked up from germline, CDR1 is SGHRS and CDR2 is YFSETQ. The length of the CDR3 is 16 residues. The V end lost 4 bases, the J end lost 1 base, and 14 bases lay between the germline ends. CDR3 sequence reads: CASSPRAELNTGELFF. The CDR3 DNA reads TGCGCCAGCAGCCCTCGGGCAGAACTGAACACCGGGGAGCTGTTTTTT.

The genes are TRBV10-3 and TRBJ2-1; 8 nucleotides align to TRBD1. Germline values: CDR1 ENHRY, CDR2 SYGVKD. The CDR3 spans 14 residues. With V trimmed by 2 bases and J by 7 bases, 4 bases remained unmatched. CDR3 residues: CAISEGQGRNEQFF. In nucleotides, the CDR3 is TGTGCCATCAGTGAGGGACAGGGTAGGAATGAGCAGTTCTTC.

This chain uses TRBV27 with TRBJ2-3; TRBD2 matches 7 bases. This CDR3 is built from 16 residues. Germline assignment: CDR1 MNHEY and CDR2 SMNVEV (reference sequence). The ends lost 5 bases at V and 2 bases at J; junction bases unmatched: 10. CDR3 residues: CASSDPAGSFTDTQYF. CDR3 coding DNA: TGTGCCAGCAGTGACCCAGCGGGGTCCTTCACAGATACGCAGTATTTT.

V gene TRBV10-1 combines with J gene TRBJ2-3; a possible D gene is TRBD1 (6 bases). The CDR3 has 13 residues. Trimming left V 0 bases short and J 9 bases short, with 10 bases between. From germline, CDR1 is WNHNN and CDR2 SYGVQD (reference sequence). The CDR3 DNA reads TGCGCCAGCAGTGAGTCTGGGGGCCCAACGCAGTATTTT. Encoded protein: CASSESGGPTQYF.

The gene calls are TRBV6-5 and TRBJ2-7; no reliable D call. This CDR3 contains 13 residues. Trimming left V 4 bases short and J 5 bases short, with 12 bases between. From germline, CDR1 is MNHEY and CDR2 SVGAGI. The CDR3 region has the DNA TGTGCCAGCAGTTTTTATGGAATCCACGAGCAGTACTTC. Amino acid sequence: CASSFYGIHEQYF.

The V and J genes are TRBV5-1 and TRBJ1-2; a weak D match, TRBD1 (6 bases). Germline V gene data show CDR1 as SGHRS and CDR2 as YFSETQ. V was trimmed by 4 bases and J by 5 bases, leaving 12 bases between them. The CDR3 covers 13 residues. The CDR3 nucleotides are TGCGCCAGCAGCAAGACAGGTGATTATGGCTACACCTTC. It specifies CASSKTGDYGYTF.

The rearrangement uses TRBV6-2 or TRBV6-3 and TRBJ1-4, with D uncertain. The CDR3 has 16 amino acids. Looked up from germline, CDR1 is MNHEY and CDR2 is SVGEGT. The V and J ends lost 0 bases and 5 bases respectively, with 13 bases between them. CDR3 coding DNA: TGTGCCAGCAGTTACTCGACGGGAGGGATGAATGAAAAACTGTTTTTT. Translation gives CASSYSTGGMNEKLFF.

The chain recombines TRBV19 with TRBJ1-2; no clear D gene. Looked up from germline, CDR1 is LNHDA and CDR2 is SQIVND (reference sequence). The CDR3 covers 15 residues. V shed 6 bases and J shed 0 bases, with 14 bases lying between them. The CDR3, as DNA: TGTGCCAGTAGCGTCGGAGTATTAGCTAACTATGGCTACACCTTC. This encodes CASSVGVLANYGYTF.

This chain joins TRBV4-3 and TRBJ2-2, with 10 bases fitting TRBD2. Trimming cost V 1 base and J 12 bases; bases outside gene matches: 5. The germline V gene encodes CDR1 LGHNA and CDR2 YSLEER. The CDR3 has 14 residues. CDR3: CASSQGSGGAQLFF. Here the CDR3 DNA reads TGCGCCAGCAGCCAAGGGAGCGGGGGGGCTCAGCTGTTTTTT.